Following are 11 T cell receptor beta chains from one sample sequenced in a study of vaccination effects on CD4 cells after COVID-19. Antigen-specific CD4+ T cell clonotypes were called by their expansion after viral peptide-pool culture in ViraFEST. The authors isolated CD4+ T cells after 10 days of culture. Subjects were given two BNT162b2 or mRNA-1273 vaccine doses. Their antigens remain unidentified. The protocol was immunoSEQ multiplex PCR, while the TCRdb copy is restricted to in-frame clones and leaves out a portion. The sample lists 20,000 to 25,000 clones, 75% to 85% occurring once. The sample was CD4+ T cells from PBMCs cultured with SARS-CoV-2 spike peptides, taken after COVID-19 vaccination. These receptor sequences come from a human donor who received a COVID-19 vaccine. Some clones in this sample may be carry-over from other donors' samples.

The CDR3 region is CASSLVAPPGGYTF. The CDR3 nucleotides read TGTGCCAGCAGTTTAGTGGCCCCCCCGGGAGGCTACACCTTC. V gene TRBV28 combines with J gene TRBJ1-2; D is undetermined. Trimming stripped 2 bases from V and 8 bases from J, with 15 bases between. The CDR3 sequence is 14 residues long. CDR1 MDHEN and CDR2 SYDVKM come from the germline V gene.

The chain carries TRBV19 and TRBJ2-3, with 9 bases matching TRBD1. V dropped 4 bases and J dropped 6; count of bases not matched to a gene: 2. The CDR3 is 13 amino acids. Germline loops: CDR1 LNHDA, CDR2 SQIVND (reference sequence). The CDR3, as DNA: TGTGCCAGTAGTACGGACAGGGGTGATACGCAGTATTTT. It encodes CASSTDRGDTQYF.

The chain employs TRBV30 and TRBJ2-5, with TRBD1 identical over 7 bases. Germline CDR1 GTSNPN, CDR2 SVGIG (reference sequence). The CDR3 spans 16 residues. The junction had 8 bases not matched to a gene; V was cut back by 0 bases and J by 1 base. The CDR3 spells CAWSVGTARTQETQYF. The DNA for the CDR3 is TGTGCCTGGAGTGTAGGGACAGCGAGGACCCAAGAGACCCAGTACTTC. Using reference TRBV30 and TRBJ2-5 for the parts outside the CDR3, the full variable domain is SQTIHQWPATLVQPVGSPLSLECTVEGTSNPNLYWYRQAAGRGLQLLFYSVGIGQISSEVPQNLSASRPQDRQFILSSKKLLLSDSGFYLCAWSVGTARTQETQYFGPGTRLLVL.

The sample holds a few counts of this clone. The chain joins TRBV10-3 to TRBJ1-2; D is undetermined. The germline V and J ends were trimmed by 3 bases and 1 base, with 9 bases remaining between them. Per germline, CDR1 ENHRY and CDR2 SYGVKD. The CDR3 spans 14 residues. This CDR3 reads CAISDSAFNYGYTF. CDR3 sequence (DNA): TGTGCCATCAGTGACAGCGCCTTTAACTATGGCTACACCTTC.

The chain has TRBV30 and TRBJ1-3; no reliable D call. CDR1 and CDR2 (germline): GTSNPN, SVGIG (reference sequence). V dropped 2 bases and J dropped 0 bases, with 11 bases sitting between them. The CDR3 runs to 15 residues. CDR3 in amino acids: CAWSYLGSSGNTIYF. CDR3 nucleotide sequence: TGTGCCTGGAGTTACCTAGGGAGCTCTGGAAACACCATATATTTT.

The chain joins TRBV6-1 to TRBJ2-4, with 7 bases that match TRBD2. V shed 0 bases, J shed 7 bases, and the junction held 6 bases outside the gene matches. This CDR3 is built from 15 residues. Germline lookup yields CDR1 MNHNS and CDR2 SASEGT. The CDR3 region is CASSEAGRGGNIQYF. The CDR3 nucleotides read TGTGCCAGCAGTGAAGCAGGCCGGGGAGGGAACATTCAGTACTTC.

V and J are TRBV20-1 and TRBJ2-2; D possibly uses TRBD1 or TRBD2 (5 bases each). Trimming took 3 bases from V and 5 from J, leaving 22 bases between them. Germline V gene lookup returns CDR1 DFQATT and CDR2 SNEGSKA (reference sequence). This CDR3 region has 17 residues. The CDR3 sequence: CSASLWGRSEATGELFF. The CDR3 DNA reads TGCAGTGCTAGTCTTTGGGGGAGATCCGAGGCGACCGGGGAGCTGTTTTTT.

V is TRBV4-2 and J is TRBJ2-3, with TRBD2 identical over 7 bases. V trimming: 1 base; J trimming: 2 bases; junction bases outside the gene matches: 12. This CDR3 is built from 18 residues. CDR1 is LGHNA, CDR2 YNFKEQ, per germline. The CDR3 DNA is TGTGCCAGCAGCCAAGTTGGACCTAGCGGTGGTTTCACAGATACGCAGTATTTT. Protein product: CASSQVGPSGGFTDTQYF.

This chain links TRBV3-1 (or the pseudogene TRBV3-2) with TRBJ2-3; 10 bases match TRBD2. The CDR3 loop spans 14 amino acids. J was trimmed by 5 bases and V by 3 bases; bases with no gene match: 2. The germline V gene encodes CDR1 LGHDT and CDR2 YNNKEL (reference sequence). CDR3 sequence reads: CASSHRLAGDTQYF. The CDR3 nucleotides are TGTGCCAGCAGCCATAGACTAGCGGGAGATACGCAGTATTTT.

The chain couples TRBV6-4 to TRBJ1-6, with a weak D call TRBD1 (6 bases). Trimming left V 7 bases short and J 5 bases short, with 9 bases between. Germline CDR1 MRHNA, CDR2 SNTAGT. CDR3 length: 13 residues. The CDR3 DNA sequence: TGTGCCAGCAACCCAGGGGATAATTCACCCCTCCACTTT. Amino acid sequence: CASNPGDNSPLHF.

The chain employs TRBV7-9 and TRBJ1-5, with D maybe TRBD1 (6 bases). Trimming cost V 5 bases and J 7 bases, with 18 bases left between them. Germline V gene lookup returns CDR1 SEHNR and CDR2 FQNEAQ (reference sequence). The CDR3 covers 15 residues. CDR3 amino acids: CASSPNTGHGQPQHF. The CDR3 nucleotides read TGTGCCAGCAGCCCCAACACAGGGCATGGGCAGCCCCAGCATTTT.